What follows are 23 T cell receptor beta chains derived from one specimen sequenced in a study of Tregs in tolerant kidney transplant recipients. No antigen is known for these receptors. Sequencing used immunoSEQ multiplex PCR; TCRdb keeps in-frame clones, though not all of them. This table holds over 15,000 clones, 53% found once. FACS sorting followed a roughly six-day coculture of CFSE-labeled recipient PBMCs with irradiated graft donor PBMCs. The starting material was CD4+ T cells from blood cultured with allogeneic cells, obtained before the transplant. These TCRs come from a human patient who received a combined kidney and bone marrow transplant.

The chain recombines TRBV5-6 with TRBJ2-1; D might be TRBD2 (5 bases). CDR1 and CDR2 (germline): SGHDT, YYEEEE. The V gene lost 0 bases and the J gene lost 12 bases, with 10 bases spanning the gap. The CDR3 loop spans 12 amino acids. The CDR3: CASSLVGGGQFF. For the CDR3, the DNA is TGTGCCAGCAGCTTGGTGGGTGGAGGGCAGTTCTTC.

By share, this clone counts as medium-sized. The chain uses TRBV6-5 and TRBJ1-5, with D perhaps TRBD1 (5 bases). The CDR3 contains 16 residues. V was clipped by 4 bases and J by 0 bases, with 13 bases between them. CDR1 and CDR2 from the germline V gene are MNHEY and SVGAGI. The CDR3: CASSSTVQYSNQPQHF. The DNA of the CDR3 is TGTGCCAGCAGTTCGACAGTTCAGTATAGCAATCAGCCCCAGCATTTT.

This clone was detected a few times. The chain recombines TRBV5-1 with TRBJ1-2, with D possibly matching TRBD1 (5 bases). CDR1 and CDR2 (germline): SGHRS, YFSETQ. Trimming removed 0 bases from V and 4 bases from J, with 16 bases in between. This CDR3 is 16 amino acids long. CDR3 DNA sequence: TGCGCCAGCAGCTTGGATGTGGGACTTTCGATCTATGGCTACACCTTC. Encoded protein: CASSLDVGLSIYGYTF.

This clone is judged medium-sized. The genes are TRBV4-3 and TRBJ2-1, with 12 bases lining up with TRBD1. The CDR3 contains 18 residues. From germline, CDR1 is LGHNA and CDR2 YSLEER. The ends lost 4 bases at V and 1 base at J; junction bases unmatched: 8. The CDR3 is CASSRDRGLGRSYNEQFF. The CDR3 nucleotides are TGCGCCAGCAGCCGGGACAGGGGGCTAGGGAGATCCTACAATGAGCAGTTCTTC.

This clone is termed medium-sized. The chain uses TRBV7-2 and TRBJ2-7; tentative D call: TRBD2 (6 bases). Trimming took off 5 bases at V and 3 bases at J, with 11 bases between the two ends. Germline V gene sequence: CDR1 SGHTA, CDR2 FQGNSA. This CDR3 comprises 13 residues. CDR3: CASSPTGGYEQYF. In nucleotides, the CDR3 is TGTGCCAGCAGCCCCACCGGGGGCTACGAGCAGTACTTC.

The genes are TRBV30 and TRBJ1-1, with 12 bases lining up with TRBD1. The CDR3 loop spans 16 amino acids. Germline V gene sequence: CDR1 GTSNPN, CDR2 SVGIG (reference sequence). V gave up 3 bases and J gave up 1 base; unmatched junction bases: 6. CDR3 sequence reads: CAWSRDRGPRNTEAFF. DNA for the CDR3: TGTGCCTGGAGCCGGGACAGGGGGCCCCGGAACACTGAAGCTTTCTTT.

This clone has more than one count but fewer than ten. The chain joins TRBV6-6 to TRBJ2-1; 9 bases map to TRBD2. Germline V lookup: CDR1 MNHNY, CDR2 SVGAGI (reference sequence). The CDR3 runs 16 residues. After removal of 6 bases from V and 4 bases from J, the junction contained 10 bases not matched to a gene. CDR3 sequence: CASRPGRTSVYNEQFF. DNA for the CDR3: TGTGCCAGCAGACCCGGCCGGACTAGCGTATACAATGAGCAGTTCTTC.

The chain is built from TRBV6-6 and TRBJ2-2, with D perhaps matching TRBD2 (6 bases). Germline CDR1 is MNHNY and CDR2 is SVGAGI (reference sequence). V was clipped by 7 bases and J by 4 bases, with 19 bases between them. The CDR3 length is 16 residues. The CDR3 bases are TGTGCCAGCACCCTCAAAGGGACTGGGGTCACCGGGGAGCTGTTTTTT. Translating it yields CASTLKGTGVTGELFF.

The V gene is TRBV30, the J gene TRBJ1-2; weak D call: TRBD1 (5 bases). There are 11 residues in the CDR3. V shed 2 bases and J shed 5 bases, with 6 bases lying between them. Germline V gene data show CDR1 as GTSNPN and CDR2 as SVGIG (reference sequence). CDR3 amino acids: CAWSRGYGYTF. Here the CDR3 DNA reads TGTGCCTGGAGTAGGGGTTATGGCTACACCTTC.

The V call is TRBV19, the J call TRBJ1-1; the D gene is possibly TRBD1 (6 bases). V dropped 2 bases and J dropped 0 bases, with 7 bases sitting between them. In germline, CDR1 is LNHDA, CDR2 SQIVND (reference sequence). The CDR3 has 14 amino acids. CDR3 in amino acids: CASSIWGLNTEAFF. The CDR3 region has the DNA TGTGCCAGTAGTATATGGGGGCTGAACACTGAAGCTTTCTTT.

The chain is built from TRBV11-2 and TRBJ2-7, with D possibly TRBD1 on 5 matching bases. From germline, CDR1 is SGHAT and CDR2 FQNNGV. Trimming cost V 6 bases and J 3 bases, with 21 bases left between them. This CDR3 contains 16 residues. The CDR3 DNA reads TGTGCCAGCAGTCCGCTTCAAAGGACAACCCTCTACGAGCAGTACTTC. It specifies CASSPLQRTTLYEQYF.

The chain has TRBV5-1 and TRBJ2-6, with 11 bases matching TRBD1. Germline CDR1 SGHRS, CDR2 YFSETQ. The CDR3 spans 17 residues. V lost 4 bases, J lost 4 bases, and 7 bases stayed unmatched. CDR3: CASSPDRGRRGANVLTF. The CDR3 DNA reads as TGCGCCAGCAGCCCGGACAGGGGGCGTAGAGGGGCCAACGTCCTGACTTTC.

This clone has just one count. The gene calls are TRBV19 and TRBJ2-5; 11 bases fit TRBD2. The germline V gene encodes CDR1 LNHDA and CDR2 SQIVND (reference sequence). Unmatched junction bases numbered 12, after V lost 5 bases and J lost 7 bases. The CDR3 runs 16 residues. The CDR3 DNA reads TGTGCCAGTAGTGGGGTGTTATCCGGGACTAGCGGGACCCAGTACTTC. Its protein is CASSGVLSGTSGTQYF.

The V and J genes are TRBV18 and TRBJ1-1, with D possibly being TRBD1 (5 bases). CDR1 KGHSH and CDR2 LQKENI come from the germline V gene. CDR3 length: 14 amino acids. Trimming cost V 3 bases and J 4 bases, with 12 bases left between them. The CDR3 DNA reads TGTGCCAGCTCACCTTACCGGGGGACCACTGAAGCTTTCTTT. This translates into CASSPYRGTTEAFF.

This clone is classed as medium-sized. The V gene is TRBV28, the J gene TRBJ1-1; 7 bases match TRBD1. This CDR3 contains 16 residues. The germline CDR1 and CDR2 sequences are MDHEN and SYDVKM. With V trimmed by 3 bases and J by 7 bases, 14 bases remained unmatched. This CDR3 reads CASSFGGGPGFDEAFF. For the CDR3, the DNA is TGTGCCAGCAGTTTCGGAGGGGGCCCTGGGTTTGATGAAGCTTTCTTT.

The genes are TRBV11-2 and TRBJ2-7; perhaps TRBD2 as D (6 bases). The length of the CDR3 is 15 residues. V was shortened by 0 bases and J by 2 bases, with 11 bases between the two germline ends. From germline, CDR1 is SGHAT and CDR2 FQNNGV. In DNA form, the CDR3 reads TGTGCCAGCAGCTTAGATTCAGGGACTGCCTACGAGCAGTACTTC. Amino acid sequence: CASSLDSGTAYEQYF.

This clone was seen more than once but under ten times. The V call is TRBV7-9, the J call TRBJ2-2, with D possibly matching TRBD2 (5 bases). The length of the CDR3 is 19 residues. Trimming took off 5 bases at V and 6 bases at J, with 28 bases between the two ends. Germline-derived CDR1 and CDR2 are SEHNR and FQNEAQ (reference sequence). Written as DNA, the CDR3 is TGTGCCAGCAGCCGAACTGCATTACACAGCGGATCAGCGTCCGGGGAGCTGTTTTTT. The encoded protein is CASSRTALHSGSASGELFF.

This clone was observed a handful of times. The chain combines TRBV5-1 with TRBJ1-1; D might be TRBD1 (6 bases). The V end was cut by 0 bases, the J end by 10 bases, with 22 bases between. The CDR3 contains 16 residues. Looked up from germline, CDR1 is SGHRS and CDR2 is YFSETQ. The CDR3: CASSLGQASTTVVAFF. The CDR3 DNA reads as TGCGCCAGCAGCTTGGGACAGGCCTCGACCACCGTGGTAGCTTTCTTT.

In DNA, the CDR3 is TGTGCTAGTGGTTTGGTACGGGGGACAGGGTACTATGGCTACACCTTC. Translated: CASGLVRGTGYYGYTF. The chain employs TRBV12-5 and TRBJ1-2; 9 bases are a match to TRBD1. The CDR3 is 16 amino acids. The germline V gene encodes CDR1 LGHNT and CDR2 FRNRAP. The V gene end was trimmed by 0 bases and the J gene end by 3 bases; junction bases not matched to a gene: 5.

This chain joins TRBV4-2 and TRBJ1-1, with a possible D match to TRBD1 (6 bases). CDR1 LGHNA and CDR2 YNFKEQ come from the germline V gene. Between the trimmed V and J ends, which lost 1 base and 1 base, there was a span of 10 bases. The CDR3 loop spans 15 amino acids. The CDR3 DNA reads TGTGCCAGCAGCCAAGTAGGCAGGGGGAACACTGAAGCTTTCTTT. Translated, it gives CASSQVGRGNTEAFF.

The chain has TRBV11-2 and TRBJ1-3; TRBD1 agrees at 10 bases. Germline trimming cut 4 bases from V and 4 bases from J; bases unmatched to any gene: 1. CDR1 is SGHAT, CDR2 FQNNGV, per germline. This CDR3 spans 14 amino acids. The CDR3 loop is CASSWDRGGNTIYF. The CDR3 DNA reads as TGTGCCAGCAGCTGGGACAGGGGAGGAAACACCATATATTTT.

The chain joins TRBV7-2 to TRBJ2-7; D remains ambiguous. The CDR3 is 13 amino acids. Germline CDR1 SGHTA, CDR2 FQGNSA. V shed 3 bases and J shed 0 bases, with 6 bases lying between them. Here the CDR3 reads CASSFLSSYEQYF. CDR3 coding DNA: TGTGCCAGCAGCTTTCTTTCCTCCTACGAGCAGTACTTC.

This clone was seen a few times. The V and J genes are TRBV6-4 and TRBJ1-6, with a weak D call TRBD1 (6 bases). Germline assignment: CDR1 MRHNA and CDR2 SNTAGT. V lost 0 bases to trimming and J lost 12 bases, with 9 bases between them. The CDR3 has 13 residues. The CDR3 is CASSDSIGGPLHF. The CDR3 DNA reads as TGTGCCAGCAGTGACTCGATAGGGGGACCCCTCCACTTT.